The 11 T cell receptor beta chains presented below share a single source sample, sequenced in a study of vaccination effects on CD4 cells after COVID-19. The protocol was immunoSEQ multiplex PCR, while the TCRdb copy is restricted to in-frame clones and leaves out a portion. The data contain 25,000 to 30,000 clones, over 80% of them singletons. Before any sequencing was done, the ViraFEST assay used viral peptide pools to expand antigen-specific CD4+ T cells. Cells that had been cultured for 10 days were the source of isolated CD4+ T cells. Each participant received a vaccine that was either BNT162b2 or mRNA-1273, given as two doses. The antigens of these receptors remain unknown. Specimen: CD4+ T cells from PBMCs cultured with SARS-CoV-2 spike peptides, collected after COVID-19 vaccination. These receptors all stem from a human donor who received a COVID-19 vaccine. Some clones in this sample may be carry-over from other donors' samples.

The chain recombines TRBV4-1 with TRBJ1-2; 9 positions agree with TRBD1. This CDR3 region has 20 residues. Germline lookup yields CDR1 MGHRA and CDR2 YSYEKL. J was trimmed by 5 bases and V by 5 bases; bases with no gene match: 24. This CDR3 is CASSYARGAGTGGGRYGYTF. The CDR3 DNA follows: TGCGCCAGCAGCTACGCCAGGGGGGCGGGAACAGGGGGCGGGCGGTATGGCTACACCTTC.

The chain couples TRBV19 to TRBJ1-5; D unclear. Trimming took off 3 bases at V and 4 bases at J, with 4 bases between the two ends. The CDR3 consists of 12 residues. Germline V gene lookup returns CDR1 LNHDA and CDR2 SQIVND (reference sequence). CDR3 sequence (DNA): TGTGCCAGTAGTATTGGGAATCAGCCCCAGCATTTT. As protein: CASSIGNQPQHF. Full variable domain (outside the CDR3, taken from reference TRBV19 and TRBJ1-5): DGGITQSPKYLFRKEGQNVTLSCEQNLNHDAMYWYRQDPGQGLRLIYYSQIVNDFQKGDIAEGYSVSREKKESFPLTVTSAQKNPTAFYLCASSIGNQPQHFGDGTRLSIL.

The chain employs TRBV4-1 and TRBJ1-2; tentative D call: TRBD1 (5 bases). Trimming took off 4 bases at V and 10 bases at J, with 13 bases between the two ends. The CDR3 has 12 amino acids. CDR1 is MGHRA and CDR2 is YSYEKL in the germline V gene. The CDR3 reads CASSLLGRHYTF. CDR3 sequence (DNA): TGCGCCAGCAGCCTCTTGGGACGGCACTACACCTTC.

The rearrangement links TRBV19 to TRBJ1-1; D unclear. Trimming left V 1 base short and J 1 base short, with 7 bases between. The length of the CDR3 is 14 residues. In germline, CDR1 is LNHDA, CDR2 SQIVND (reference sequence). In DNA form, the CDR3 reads TGTGCCAGTAGTATAGGGCCTTGGAACACTGAAGCTTTCTTT. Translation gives CASSIGPWNTEAFF.

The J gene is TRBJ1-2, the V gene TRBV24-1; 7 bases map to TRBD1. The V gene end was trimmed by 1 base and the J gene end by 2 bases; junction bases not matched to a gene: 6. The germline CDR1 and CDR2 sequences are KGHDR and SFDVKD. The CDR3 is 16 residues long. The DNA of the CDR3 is TGTGCCACCAGTGATTTTGGCCAGGGGGGCAACTATGGCTACACCTTC. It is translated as CATSDFGQGGNYGYTF.

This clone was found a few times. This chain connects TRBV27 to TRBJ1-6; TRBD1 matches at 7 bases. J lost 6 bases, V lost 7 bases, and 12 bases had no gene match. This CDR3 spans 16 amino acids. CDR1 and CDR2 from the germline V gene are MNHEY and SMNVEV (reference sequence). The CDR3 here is CASTTLRQGSNSPLHF. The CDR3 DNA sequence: TGTGCCAGCACAACTCTTCGACAGGGAAGTAATTCACCCCTCCACTTT.

The CDR3 reads CASSQEPWVSGANVLTF. As DNA, the CDR3 is TGCGCCAGCAGCCAGGAACCGTGGGTCTCTGGGGCCAACGTCCTGACTTTC. The V call is TRBV4-3, the J call TRBJ2-6, with D hard to call. V was clipped by 3 bases and J by 0 bases, with 12 bases between them. From germline, CDR1 is LGHNA and CDR2 YSLEER. The CDR3 is 17 residues long.

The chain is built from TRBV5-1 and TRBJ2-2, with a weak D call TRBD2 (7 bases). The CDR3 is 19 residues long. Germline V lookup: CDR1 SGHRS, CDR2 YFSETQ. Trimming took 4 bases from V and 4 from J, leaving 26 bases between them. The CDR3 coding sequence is TGCGCCAGCAGCCCCGGCGTATCGGGGGCGGGGGAGTTCACCGGGGAGCTGTTTTTT. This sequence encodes CASSPGVSGAGEFTGELFF.

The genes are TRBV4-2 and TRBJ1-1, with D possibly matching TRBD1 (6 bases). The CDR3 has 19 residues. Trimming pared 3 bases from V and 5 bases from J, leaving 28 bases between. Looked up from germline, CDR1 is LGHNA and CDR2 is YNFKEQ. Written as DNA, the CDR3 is TGTGCCAGCAGCCATGGCCTAGACGGGACAATTCCCCCGGGGACTGAAGCTTTCTTT. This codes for CASSHGLDGTIPPGTEAFF.

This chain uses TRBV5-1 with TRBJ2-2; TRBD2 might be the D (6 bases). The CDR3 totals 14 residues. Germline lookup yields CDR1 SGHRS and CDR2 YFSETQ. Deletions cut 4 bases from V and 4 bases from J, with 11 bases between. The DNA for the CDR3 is TGCGCCAGCAGCCGCACTAGCACCACCGGGGAGCTGTTTTTT. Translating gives CASSRTSTTGELFF. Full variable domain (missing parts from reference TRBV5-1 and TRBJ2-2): KAGVTQTPRYLIKTRGQQVTLSCSPISGHRSVSWYQQTPGQGLQFLFEYFSETQRNKGNFPGRFSGRQFSNSRSEMNVSTLELGDSALYLCASSRTSTTGELFFGEGSRLTVL.

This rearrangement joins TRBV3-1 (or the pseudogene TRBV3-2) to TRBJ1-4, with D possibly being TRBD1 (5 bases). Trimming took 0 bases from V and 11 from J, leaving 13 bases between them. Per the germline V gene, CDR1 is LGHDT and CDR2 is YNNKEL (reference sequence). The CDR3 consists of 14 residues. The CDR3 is CASSQDQSRQKLFF. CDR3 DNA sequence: TGTGCCAGCAGCCAAGATCAGTCGAGACAGAAACTGTTTTTT.